These 2 T cell receptor beta chains originate from one sample sequenced in a study of blood T cell repertoires in COVID-19 (dated by TCRdb to the early 2020s). The library relied on the immunoSEQ multiplex PCR assay. The table comes from immuneACCESS by way of TCRdb, which keeps in-frame sequences with V and J called. Part of the clones is missing from these tables; in studies checked, under half for an unresolved V gene and the rest for unknown reasons. Within this sample are hundreds of thousands of clones, with 70% to 90% of them counted one time only. The ten largest account for 2.1% of the sample. Material: peripheral blood. The receptors derive from a young woman who had recovered from COVID-19.

The genes are TRBV7-2 and TRBJ2-3, with TRBD2 matching over 10 bases. Germline-derived CDR1 and CDR2 are SGHTA and FQGNSA. The V gene end was trimmed by 5 bases and the J gene end by 3 bases; junction bases not matched to a gene: 8. The CDR3 extends over 16 amino acids. CDR3 in amino acids: CASSQGSSGSTDTQYF. In DNA form, the CDR3 reads TGTGCCAGCAGCCAGGGATCTAGCGGGAGTACAGATACGCAGTATTTT.

The genes are TRBV14 and TRBJ2-1, with D possibly being TRBD2 (5 bases). This CDR3 is built from 15 residues. The V and J ends lost 5 bases and 1 base respectively, with 12 bases between them. Germline lookup yields CDR1 SGHDN and CDR2 FVKESK. CDR3 nucleotide sequence: TGTGCCAGCAGCTTCGGGGTAGGATCCTACAATGAGCAGTTCTTC. Translating it yields CASSFGVGSYNEQFF.